A single TCR beta chain is shown here with its context. Primers included in the PCR were 60 Vbeta and 13 Jbeta primers. Sequencing used immunoSEQ multiplex PCR; TCRdb keeps in-frame clones, though not all of them. Found here are tens of thousands of clones; the top ten clones hold 3% to 4%. This entry is derived from a study of cytomegalovirus exposure and HLA in healthy donors. Study summary: In terms of ancestry, the Caucasian-associated cluster contained about four fifths of the approximately 400 genotyped donors.

The source of this sequence is a male donor in good health and CMV-seronegative. Sequencing was performed on PBMCs.

The CDR3 region is CASSPKTGDSAYEQYF. The CDR3 DNA is TGCGCCAGCAGCCCTAAGACGGGGGATAGCGCCTACGAGCAGTACTTC. V gene TRBV4-3 combines with J gene TRBJ2-7, with D maybe TRBD2 (6 bases). The CDR3 is made up of 16 amino acids. Germline assignment: CDR1 LGHNA and CDR2 YSLEER. V was pared by 4 bases and J by 2 bases, with 18 bases between.